The 20 T cell receptor beta chains given below trace back to one sample, sequenced in a study of OX40 agonist ivuxolimab in advanced cancers. Some clones are missing from TCRdb's copy, which holds only in-frame ones; the method was immunoSEQ multiplex PCR. The repertoire holds around 70,000 clones, with about 85% as singletons. The starting material was CD4+ or CD8+ T cells sorted from blood, obtained in a trial of the OX40 agonist ivuxolimab. These receptors came from an adult with an advanced solid tumor such as melanoma, head and neck, liver or kidney cancer.

J is TRBJ2-5 and V is TRBV11-2; D remains unclear. V lost 2 bases, J lost 4 bases, and 11 bases lay in between. CDR3 length: 14 amino acids. Germline V lookup: CDR1 SGHAT, CDR2 FQNNGV. The CDR3 here is CASSLSLLPETQYF. DNA of the CDR3: TGTGCCAGCAGCTTATCCCTATTGCCAGAGACCCAGTACTTC.

The rearrangement uses TRBV7-2 and TRBJ1-1, with D possibly TRBD1 on 5 matching bases. Germline CDR1 SGHTA, CDR2 FQGNSA. V dropped 4 bases and J dropped 1 base, with 13 bases sitting between them. There are 15 residues in the CDR3. CDR3 loop: CASSSLGVGNTEAFF. CDR3 nucleotides: TGTGCCAGCAGCTCCTTAGGGGTTGGGAACACTGAAGCTTTCTTT. Drawing the rest from reference TRBV7-2 and TRBJ1-1, the complete variable domain is GAGVSQSPSNKVTEKGKDVELRCDPISGHTALYWYRQSLGQGLEFLIYFQGNSAPDKSGLPSDRFSAERTGGSVSTLTIQRTQQEDSAVYLCASSSLGVGNTEAFFGQGTRLTVV.

The chain combines TRBV10-3 with TRBJ2-7; maybe TRBD2 (6 bases). Germline CDR1 reads ENHRY; CDR2 reads SYGVKD. Trimming shortened V by 3 bases and J by 0 bases, and 15 bases separated the two germline ends. The CDR3 consists of 16 residues. CDR3 in amino acids: CAISDWPRTNSYEQYV. The CDR3 nucleotides read TGTGCCATCAGTGATTGGCCTCGGACTAACTCCTACGAGCAGTACGTC.

CDR3 sequence reads: CASSQDWTGGYEQYF. The CDR3 nucleotides read TGCGCCAGCAGCCAAGATTGGACAGGGGGCTACGAGCAGTACTTC. This chain links TRBV4-3 with TRBJ2-7, with TRBD1 matching 10 bases. The CDR3 length is 15 residues. The germline CDR1 and CDR2 sequences are LGHNA and YSLEER. Losses at the gene ends were 0 bases for V and 3 bases for J; bases not matched to a gene: 2.

The chain combines TRBV10-2 with TRBJ2-2; 12 bases align to TRBD2. The germline V gene encodes CDR1 WSHSY and CDR2 SAAADI. The CDR3 extends over 16 amino acids. V shed 8 bases and J 3 bases; nucleotides not matched to a gene: 7. CDR3 bases: TGCGCCAGCGAGGGATCTAGCGGGGGGGACACCGGGGAGCTGTTTTTT. This translates into CASEGSSGGDTGELFF.

The gene calls are TRBV7-2 and TRBJ2-7; D possibly corresponds to TRBD2 (5 bases). Germline loops: CDR1 SGHTA, CDR2 FQGNSA. This CDR3 comprises 14 residues. V was cut by 4 bases and J by 3 bases, with 13 bases left in between. This chain's CDR3 is CASSSMDSFYEQYF. CDR3 DNA: TGTGCCAGCAGCTCGATGGACTCCTTCTACGAGCAGTACTTC.

The chain couples TRBV7-2 to TRBJ2-2, with 7 bases lining up with TRBD1. V was clipped by 0 bases and J by 1 base; unmatched bases: 5. This CDR3 comprises 17 residues. Germline assignment: CDR1 SGHTA and CDR2 FQGNSA. The chain's CDR3 is CASSLAGQGVNTGELFF. The CDR3, as DNA: TGTGCCAGCAGCTTAGCGGGGCAGGGGGTGAACACCGGGGAGCTGTTTTTT.

The chain is built from TRBV18 and TRBJ2-5; 9 bases agree with TRBD2. CDR1 is KGHSH, CDR2 LQKENI, per germline. CDR3 length: 18 amino acids. Trimming cost V 8 bases and J 5 bases; bases outside gene matches: 21. CDR3 bases: TGTGCCAGCGCCCCACCGGAGAGGGGCGGGAGGGCCCGGGAGACCCAGTACTTC. As protein: CASAPPERGGRARETQYF.

This chain connects TRBV9 to TRBJ2-7, with TRBD1 identical over 8 bases. V lost 3 bases and J lost 5; bases outside the gene matches: 7. The CDR3 covers 14 residues. Germline V gene sequence: CDR1 SGDLS, CDR2 YYNGEE. The CDR3 spells CASSAWTGTDEQYF. CDR3 sequence (DNA): TGTGCCAGCAGCGCTTGGACAGGGACCGACGAGCAGTACTTC.

The V and J genes are TRBV6-6 and TRBJ2-3; perhaps TRBD1 as D (6 bases). Germline V lookup: CDR1 MNHNY, CDR2 SVGAGI (reference sequence). The CDR3 length is 14 residues. Trimming removed 2 bases at V and 3 bases at J, with 9 bases between. The CDR3: CASSYEGVTDTQYF. CDR3 bases: TGTGCCAGCAGTTACGAGGGGGTTACAGATACGCAGTATTTT.

As DNA, the CDR3 is TGTGCCATCAGTGATATTAGTGGGACAGGGCTCACAGATACGCAGTATTTT. Translated: CAISDISGTGLTDTQYF. This chain uses TRBV10-3 with TRBJ2-3; TRBD1 aligns across 9 bases. CDR1 ENHRY and CDR2 SYGVKD come from the germline V gene. The trim removed 3 bases at V and 2 bases at J, leaving 9 bases unmatched. This CDR3 region has 17 residues.

This chain connects TRBV7-2 to TRBJ2-2, with TRBD1 identical over 7 bases. This CDR3 comprises 16 residues. V lost 4 bases and J lost 2; bases outside the gene matches: 7. The germline V gene has CDR1 SGHTA and CDR2 FQGNSA. The CDR3 nucleotides read TGTGCCAGCAGCTCGAGGGGGACAGCAAACACCGGGGAGCTGTTTTTT. Translated: CASSSRGTANTGELFF. Full variable domain (rest looked up from reference TRBV7-2 and TRBJ2-2): GAGVSQSPSNKVTEKGKDVELRCDPISGHTALYWYRQSLGQGLEFLIYFQGNSAPDKSGLPSDRFSAERTGGSVSTLTIQRTQQEDSAVYLCASSSRGTANTGELFFGEGSRLTVL.

The chain joins TRBV11-2 to TRBJ1-4, with TRBD1 matching over 7 bases. This CDR3 comprises 16 residues. V dropped 5 bases and J dropped 0; count of bases not matched to a gene: 6. Germline CDR1 is SGHAT and CDR2 is FQNNGV. The CDR3 bases are TGTGCCAGCAGCAAGGGACAGCCGGCAACTAATGAAAAACTGTTTTTT. Protein: CASSKGQPATNEKLFF.

V gene TRBV7-8 combines with J gene TRBJ2-7, with D unclear. Trimming took off 1 base at V and 3 bases at J, with 7 bases between the two ends. The germline V gene has CDR1 SGHVS and CDR2 FQNEAQ. This CDR3 contains 13 residues. CDR3 protein: CASSLGNYYEQYF. The CDR3 DNA reads TGTGCCAGCAGCTTAGGGAATTACTACGAGCAGTACTTC. The full variable domain, rest sourced from reference TRBV7-8 and TRBJ2-7, is GAGVSQSPRYKVAKRGQDVALRCDPISGHVSLFWYQQALGQGPEFLTYFQNEAQLDKSGLPSDRFFAERPEGSVSTLKIQRTQQEDSAVYLCASSLGNYYEQYFGPGTRLTVT.

Here the CDR3 DNA reads TGCGCCAGCAGCCAAGGCGGGGGCGACATCGATGAGCAGTTCTTC. Protein: CASSQGGGDIDEQFF. The chain combines TRBV4-1 with TRBJ2-1; tentatively, D is TRBD2 (7 bases). This CDR3 comprises 15 residues. Trimming removed 1 base at V and 8 bases at J, with 15 bases between. The germline V gene encodes CDR1 MGHRA and CDR2 YSYEKL.

The chain uses TRBV2 and TRBJ2-1, with a possible D match to TRBD2 (5 bases). The CDR3 is 14 amino acids. Germline V gene lookup returns CDR1 SNHLY and CDR2 FYNNEI. Trimming took 3 bases from V and 5 from J, leaving 11 bases between them. The CDR3 sequence is CASSDGRGNNEQFF. The DNA of the CDR3 is TGTGCCAGCAGTGATGGACGGGGAAACAATGAGCAGTTCTTC.

The gene calls are TRBV5-1 and TRBJ2-2; D is unclear. The CDR3 totals 13 residues. The V gene lost 3 bases and the J gene lost 3 bases, with 6 bases spanning the gap. Germline CDR1 is SGHRS and CDR2 is YFSETQ. The CDR3 sequence is CASSSLDTGELFF. The CDR3 nucleotides read TGCGCCAGCAGCTCGTTAGACACCGGGGAGCTGTTTTTT.

The chain joins TRBV9 to TRBJ1-3; TRBD1 is a possible D gene (5 bases). Per the germline V gene, CDR1 is SGDLS and CDR2 is YYNGEE. This CDR3 contains 15 residues. V was shortened by 0 bases and J by 0 bases, with 7 bases between the two germline ends. The CDR3 reads CASSVEGNSGNTIYF. The CDR3 coding sequence is TGTGCCAGCAGCGTAGAGGGGAACTCTGGAAACACCATATATTTT.

The V and J genes are TRBV11-2 and TRBJ1-2; TRBD1 matches at 8 bases. This CDR3 comprises 17 residues. V was pared by 3 bases and J by 0 bases, with 9 bases of the junction left unmatched. Per germline, CDR1 SGHAT and CDR2 FQNNGV. The CDR3 DNA sequence: TGTGCCAGCAGCTTCAACCCCGGGACAGGAGCTAACTATGGCTACACCTTC. It codes for CASSFNPGTGANYGYTF.

This sequence joins TRBV5-4 and TRBJ2-2, with D perhaps matching TRBD1 (7 bases). Trimming cost V 1 base and J 3 bases, with 16 bases left between them. The CDR3 is 17 residues long. CDR1 is SGHNT, CDR2 YYREEE, per germline (reference sequence). The CDR3 loop reads CASSLRRGRADTGELFF. DNA of the CDR3: TGTGCCAGCAGCTTGAGGAGGGGGCGGGCGGACACCGGGGAGCTGTTTTTT.